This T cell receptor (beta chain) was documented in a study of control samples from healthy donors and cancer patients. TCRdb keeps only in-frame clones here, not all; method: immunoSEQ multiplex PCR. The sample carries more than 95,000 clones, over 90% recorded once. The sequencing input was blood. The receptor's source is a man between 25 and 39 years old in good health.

DNA of the CDR3: TGTGCCAGCAGCTTGGACGCTGGGAGACAAGAGACCCAGTACTTC. Its protein is CASSLDAGRQETQYF. The genes are TRBV5-4 and TRBJ2-5; a weak D match, TRBD2 (5 bases). CDR3 size: 15 residues. Trimming took 0 bases from V and 2 from J, leaving 11 bases between them. Per the germline V gene, CDR1 is SGHNT and CDR2 is YYREEE (reference sequence). Combining the CDR3 with reference TRBV5-4 and TRBJ2-5 gives the whole variable domain ETGVTQSPTHLIKTRGQQVTLRCSSQSGHNTVSWYQQALGQGPQFIFQYYREEENGRGNFPPRFSGLQFPNYSSELNVNALELDDSALYLCASSLDAGRQETQYFGPGTRLLVL.